Listed here are 28 T cell receptor beta chains from one sample, sequenced in a study of cytomegalovirus exposure and HLA in healthy donors. The PCR contained 60 Vbeta and 13 Jbeta primers. The assay was immunoSEQ multiplex PCR, and TCRdb's table has in-frame clones only and misses some. The sample lists 150,000 to 200,000 clones, 80% seen once, with 1.4% in the top ten. Material for sequencing was PBMCs. These receptor sequences come from a girl aged 10 to 17 in good health and CMV-seropositive.

About this clone: The same CDR3 can be traced to other DNA sequences in this sample. V and J are TRBV18 and TRBJ2-5; D perhaps matches TRBD2 (5 bases). There are 13 residues in the CDR3. The V gene lost 0 bases and the J gene lost 5 bases, with 7 bases spanning the gap. CDR1 is KGHSH, CDR2 LQKENI, per germline. DNA for the CDR3: TGTGCCAGCTCACCACCTACGGGGGAGACCCAGTACTTC. Protein product: CASSPPTGETQYF.

The chain recombines TRBV6-6 with TRBJ2-7, with a tentative D call TRBD2 (5 bases). V shed 4 bases and J shed 6 bases, with 19 bases lying between them. CDR1 MNHNY and CDR2 SVGAGI come from the germline V gene (reference sequence). This CDR3 region has 15 residues. The CDR3 loop is CASSFDGTGRPEQYF. CDR3 DNA sequence: TGTGCCAGCAGTTTTGACGGAACTGGGAGACCCGAGCAGTACTTC.

The gene calls are TRBV30 and TRBJ1-4, with a possible D match to TRBD1 (5 bases). The CDR3 spans 15 residues. The germline V and J ends were trimmed by 0 bases and 7 bases, with 15 bases remaining between them. In germline, CDR1 is GTSNPN, CDR2 SVGIG (reference sequence). The CDR3 region has the DNA TGTGCCTGGAGTGTCAGGGCTGCCGGCGGTGAAAAACTGTTTTTT. This codes for CAWSVRAAGGEKLFF.

The chain employs TRBV6-5 and TRBJ1-2, with 8 positions matching TRBD1. The V gene's germline CDR1 is MNHEY and CDR2 SVGAGI. This CDR3 is built from 16 residues. V lost 2 bases to trimming and J lost 0 bases; unmatched junction nucleotides: 5. The CDR3 sequence is CASSYKGTGANYGYTF. In DNA, the CDR3 is TGTGCCAGCAGTTACAAAGGGACAGGAGCTAACTATGGCTACACCTTC.

The chain joins TRBV5-1 to TRBJ2-2, with D possibly being TRBD2 (5 bases). The germline gives CDR1 SGHRS, CDR2 YFSETQ. This CDR3 spans 13 amino acids. V lost 2 bases, J lost 10 bases, and 12 bases lay in between. The CDR3 nucleotides read TGCGCCAGCAGCTTCAGGATGGGAGAGGAGCTGTTTTTT. Encoded protein: CASSFRMGEELFF. The full variable domain, its missing parts supplied by reference TRBV5-1 and TRBJ2-2, is KAGVTQTPRYLIKTRGQQVTLSCSPISGHRSVSWYQQTPGQGLQFLFEYFSETQRNKGNFPGRFSGRQFSNSRSEMNVSTLELGDSALYLCASSFRMGEELFFGEGSRLTVL.

This chain uses TRBV25-1 with TRBJ2-3; 8 bases agree with TRBD2. Germline V lookup: CDR1 MGHDK, CDR2 SYGVNS. The V gene end was trimmed by 5 bases and the J gene end by 4 bases; junction bases not matched to a gene: 5. This CDR3 is 14 amino acids long. DNA for the CDR3: TGTGCCAGCAGTCTTAGCGGGAACGCAGATACGCAGTATTTT. It yields the protein CASSLSGNADTQYF.

With respect to this clone: The sample contains more than one DNA sequence encoding this CDR3. This chain joins TRBV5-1 and TRBJ2-7; TRBD1 matches 7 bases. The CDR3 is 15 amino acids. V was pared by 4 bases and J by 0 bases, with 7 bases of the junction left unmatched. From germline, CDR1 is SGHRS and CDR2 YFSETQ. The CDR3 spells CASSRPDRNSYEQYF. The CDR3 nucleotides read TGCGCCAGCAGCAGACCGGACAGGAACTCCTACGAGCAGTACTTC.

The J gene is TRBJ1-1, the V gene TRBV20-1; tentative D call: TRBD1 (5 bases). The CDR3 covers 11 residues. Germline V lookup: CDR1 DFQATT, CDR2 SNEGSKA (reference sequence). V lost 5 bases and J 6 bases, leaving 10 bases between the germline ends. The DNA of the CDR3 is TGCAGTGCTCTCTGGGGGGCTGAAGCTTTCTTT. This sequence encodes CSALWGAEAFF.

The V gene is TRBV4-2, the J gene TRBJ2-7; 8 bases line up with TRBD2. V shed 3 bases, J shed 2 bases, and the junction held 9 bases outside the gene matches. Germline V CDR1 and CDR2: LGHNA, YNFKEQ. The CDR3 spans 16 residues. This chain's CDR3 is CASSQGLRTSPYEQYF. The CDR3 nucleotides read TGTGCCAGCAGCCAGGGGCTTAGGACTAGCCCCTACGAGCAGTACTTC.

This clone was observed a few times. The chain links TRBV30 to TRBJ1-5, with a possible D match to TRBD1 (5 bases). CDR1 and CDR2 (germline): GTSNPN, SVGIG (reference sequence). V lost 2 bases, J lost 3 bases, and 8 bases lay in between. The CDR3 runs to 13 residues. The DNA for the CDR3 is TGTGCCTGGAGTTCAGGGAACAATCAGCCCCAGCATTTT. It specifies CAWSSGNNQPQHF.

The V gene is TRBV10-2, the J gene TRBJ2-4, with 7 bases lining up with TRBD2. CDR1 is WSHSY and CDR2 is SAAADI in the germline V gene. The CDR3 totals 14 residues. The junction had 8 bases not matched to a gene; V was cut back by 1 base and J by 11 bases. In DNA, the CDR3 is TGCGCCAGCAGTGAGTGGGGGGGAGACGGACTTCAGTACTTC. Its translation: CASSEWGGDGLQYF.

The V gene is TRBV10-3, the J gene TRBJ1-5, with 7 bases matching TRBD1. Germline CDR1 and CDR2: ENHRY and SYGVKD. This CDR3 is 16 amino acids long. The trim removed 0 bases at V and 6 bases at J, leaving 8 bases unmatched. The CDR3 DNA reads as TGTGCCATCAGTGAGTCGAGGGGGCAGGGGATTCAGCCCCAGCATTTT. As protein: CAISESRGQGIQPQHF.

The rearrangement links TRBV2 to TRBJ1-1; D gene uncertain. The V gene lost 3 bases and the J gene lost 9 bases, with 11 bases spanning the gap. This CDR3 has 12 amino acids. CDR1 is SNHLY and CDR2 is FYNNEI in the germline V gene. The CDR3 here is CASSDNGPKAFF. The CDR3 DNA sequence: TGTGCCAGCAGTGACAACGGTCCCAAAGCTTTCTTT.

V gene TRBV10-1 combines with J gene TRBJ2-3; 16 nucleotides line up with TRBD2. Germline CDR1 is WNHNN and CDR2 is SYGVQD (reference sequence). There are 18 residues in the CDR3. The V gene end was trimmed by 3 bases and the J gene end by 5 bases; junction bases not matched to a gene: 8. CDR3 nucleotides: TGCGCCAGCAGTGAATCCGGGACTAGCGGGAGGGCCGAAGATACGCAGTATTTT. Protein: CASSESGTSGRAEDTQYF.

This clone came up once. This chain joins TRBV6-5 and TRBJ2-7; maybe TRBD2 (6 bases). V was clipped by 0 bases and J by 6 bases, with 18 bases between them. The CDR3 extends over 16 amino acids. CDR1 is MNHEY, CDR2 SVGAGI, per germline. In DNA form, the CDR3 reads TGTGCCAGCAGTTACTCGAGGACTCTGGGGGGTTCCGAGCAGTACTTC. It yields the protein CASSYSRTLGGSEQYF.

This clone occurred once. The genes are TRBV5-6 and TRBJ1-1; no firm D call. The CDR3 covers 15 residues. CDR1 is SGHDT and CDR2 is YYEEEE in the germline V gene. Trimming stripped 1 base from V and 1 base from J, with 11 bases between. The CDR3 region has the DNA TGTGCCAGCAGCTTGAACGGTTTAGCGAACACTGAAGCTTTCTTT. Translating gives CASSLNGLANTEAFF.

V is TRBV29-1 and J is TRBJ2-2, with D possibly being TRBD1 (6 bases). Germline CDR1 is SQVTM and CDR2 is ANQGSEA. V was cut by 4 bases and J by 4 bases, with 10 bases left in between. This CDR3 has 13 residues. The DNA for the CDR3 is TGCAGCGTTGGGACAGCGCGCACCGGGGAGCTGTTTTTT. Translation gives CSVGTARTGELFF.

The table lists this clone with a few counts. This chain's CDR3 is CASSPDSLGTDTQYF. CDR3 DNA: TGTGCCAGCAGCCCGGACTCCCTCGGAACAGATACGCAGTATTTT. The rearrangement links TRBV7-2 to TRBJ2-3; TRBD2 is a possible D gene (5 bases). The ends were cut back, 5 bases at V and 3 bases at J, with 15 bases in the middle. Germline CDR1 reads SGHTA; CDR2 reads FQGNSA. The CDR3 covers 15 residues.

This sequence joins TRBV5-1 and TRBJ2-1, with 12 bases matching TRBD2. Trimming removed 5 bases from V and 8 bases from J; junction bases left unmatched: 26. CDR1 and CDR2 (germline): SGHRS, YFSETQ. This CDR3 region has 21 residues. The CDR3 region is CASRAAGRLAGETQRGYEQFF. The CDR3, as DNA: TGCGCCAGCAGGGCTGCGGGGCGACTAGCGGGAGAGACACAAAGGGGCTATGAGCAGTTCTTC. The whole variable domain, filled in from reference TRBV5-1 and TRBJ2-1, reads KAGVTQTPRYLIKTRGQQVTLSCSPISGHRSVSWYQQTPGQGLQFLFEYFSETQRNKGNFPGRFSGRQFSNSRSEMNVSTLELGDSALYLCASRAAGRLAGETQRGYEQFFGPGTRLTVL.

The CDR3 sequence: CASSRIAGVQGGNEQFF. The CDR3 coding sequence is TGTGCCAGCAGTCGGATAGCGGGAGTCCAGGGGGGCAATGAGCAGTTCTTC. The chain is built from TRBV4-2 and TRBJ2-1, with TRBD2 identical over 9 bases. Trimming at V came to 6 bases and at J to 6 bases, leaving 15 bases not matched to a gene. Germline V gene sequence: CDR1 LGHNA, CDR2 YNFKEQ. The CDR3 is 17 residues long.

The rearrangement uses TRBV5-1 and TRBJ1-1; the D is unclear. Trimming left V 4 bases short and J 0 bases short, with 16 bases between. Germline values: CDR1 SGHRS, CDR2 YFSETQ. The CDR3 consists of 16 residues. The CDR3: CASSLSWPTMNTEAFF. CDR3 DNA: TGCGCCAGCAGCCTGTCATGGCCCACCATGAACACTGAAGCTTTCTTT.

This clone was picked up a small number of times. The chain is built from TRBV6-6 and TRBJ2-7; tentatively, D is TRBD1 (6 bases). The V end lost 6 bases, the J end lost 2 bases, and 11 bases lay between the germline ends. The CDR3 totals 13 residues. Germline CDR1 MNHNY, CDR2 SVGAGI (reference sequence). The chain's CDR3 is CASRTGWTYEQYF. In DNA form, the CDR3 reads TGTGCCAGCAGGACAGGTTGGACCTACGAGCAGTACTTC.

A note on this clone: One end of the junction fails to match germline, which may point to a read error. This chain uses TRBV7-7 with TRBJ1-3; the D gene is possibly TRBD1 (5 bases). Germline V gives CDR1 SSHAT, CDR2 FNYEAQ (reference sequence). CDR3 size: 16 residues. The CDR3 reads CASSPGRDSSGNTIYF. The DNA of the CDR3 is TGTGCTAGCAGCCCAGGGAGGGATTCTTCTGGAAACACCATATATTTT.

The genes are TRBV9 and TRBJ2-7; D unresolved. V lost 0 bases, J lost 0 bases, and 19 bases lay in between. The CDR3 is 18 amino acids. Germline CDR1 and CDR2: SGDLS and YYNGEE. Here the CDR3 reads CASSVGSPLSSGSYEQYF. The CDR3 DNA is TGTGCCAGCAGCGTAGGCTCCCCCCTTTCGTCGGGCTCCTACGAGCAGTACTTC.

The chain links TRBV7-9 to TRBJ1-3, with D possibly being TRBD1 (6 bases). Per germline, CDR1 SEHNR and CDR2 FQNEAQ (reference sequence). The CDR3 has 19 amino acids. V lost 9 bases to trimming and J lost 0 bases, with 27 bases between them. Written as DNA, the CDR3 is TGTGCCAGTATCCTTAACCGGGACACCTCCTCAAGCTCTGGAAACACCATATATTTT. This gives the protein CASILNRDTSSSSGNTIYF.

This clone was found a few times. The CDR3 bases are TGTGCCAGCAGCTTAGGGCGGGCTAGCGCCTCCGGAGATACGCAGTATTTT. Its translation: CASSLGRASASGDTQYF. The V and J genes are TRBV11-3 and TRBJ2-3; tentative D call: TRBD2 (6 bases). CDR3 size: 17 residues. The ends were cut back, 1 base at V and 5 bases at J, with 19 bases in the middle. CDR1 SGHNT and CDR2 YENEEA come from the germline V gene. Complete variable domain (other parts from reference TRBV11-3 and TRBJ2-3): EAGVVQSPRYKIIEKKQPVAFWCNPISGHNTLYWYLQNLGQGPELLIRYENEEAVDDSQLPKDRFSAERLKGVDSTLKIQPAELGDSAVYLCASSLGRASASGDTQYFGPGTRLTVL.

V and J are TRBV9 and TRBJ2-5, with D possibly being TRBD1 (7 bases). The V gene lost 3 bases and the J gene lost 1 base, with 10 bases spanning the gap. This CDR3 is 14 amino acids long. Germline values: CDR1 SGDLS, CDR2 YYNGEE. The CDR3 spells CASSGRDSQETQYF. The CDR3 DNA reads TGTGCCAGCAGCGGGAGGGACAGCCAAGAGACCCAGTACTTC.

This clone appeared a single time. V and J are TRBV5-6 and TRBJ2-3; 10 bases are shared with TRBD1. This CDR3 is built from 16 residues. The ends lost 4 bases at V and 3 bases at J; junction bases unmatched: 8. CDR1 and CDR2 from the germline V gene are SGHDT and YYEEEE. The CDR3 sequence is CASSRSTGGRTDTQYF. The CDR3 region has the DNA TGTGCCAGCAGCCGATCGACAGGGGGCCGGACAGATACGCAGTATTTT.